The 4 T cell receptor beta chains below were found in one sample sequenced in a study of blood T cell repertoires in COVID-19. TCRdb keeps only in-frame clones here, not all; method: immunoSEQ multiplex PCR. There are 250,000 or so clones in the sample; around nine tenths occur only once, and 0.9% to 1% lies in the top ten. The sample comprised peripheral blood. The receptors come from a woman aged 40-49 years who had recovered from COVID-19.

The chain carries TRBV5-5 and TRBJ2-5; no definite D call. Trimming shortened V by 2 bases and J by 1 base, and 9 bases separated the two germline ends. The CDR3 is 14 amino acids. Germline V CDR1 and CDR2: SGHKS, YYEKEE (reference sequence). The CDR3 region is CASSLSLRQETQYF. The CDR3 nucleotides read TGTGCCAGCAGCTTATCGCTACGCCAAGAGACCCAGTACTTC.

This clone was detected only once. V usage is TRBV4-1 and J usage is TRBJ1-5; maybe TRBD1 (5 bases). The ends were cut back, 0 bases at V and 7 bases at J, with 10 bases in the middle. Germline CDR1 MGHRA, CDR2 YSYEKL. CDR3 length: 14 amino acids. In DNA form, the CDR3 reads TGCGCCAGCAGCCAAGAGGAAGGGGTCCAGCCCCAGCATTTT. Its protein is CASSQEEGVQPQHF.

V and J are TRBV18 and TRBJ1-2; tentative D call: TRBD1 (5 bases). This CDR3 is built from 15 residues. Germline-derived CDR1 and CDR2 are KGHSH and LQKENI. Trimming left V 6 bases short and J 4 bases short, with 18 bases between. The CDR3 DNA reads TGTGCCAGCTCCGACCTCGCGGCAGGGTCCTATGGCTACACCTTC. It codes for CASSDLAAGSYGYTF.

The gene calls are TRBV24-1 and TRBJ2-7; D not certain. Germline values: CDR1 KGHDR, CDR2 SFDVKD. The CDR3 is 13 residues long. V was trimmed by 3 bases and J by 3 bases, leaving 8 bases between them. CDR3 region: CATSDAPNYEQYF. The CDR3 coding sequence is TGTGCCACCAGTGATGCCCCTAACTACGAGCAGTACTTC.